The clone carrying this TCR beta chain was seen at least ten times. This sample is part of a study of Graves' ophthalmopathy and Graves' hyperthyroidism. The authors amplified TCR beta CDR3 regions from RNA transcripts. Investigators did first-round RT-PCR with HTBI primers, then second-round multiplex PCR. TCRdb reprocessed the multiplex PCR reads with MiXCR, giving one entry per CDR3 protein. Here the sample spans over a million distinct CDR3 sequences, 36% being singletons. The study excluded patients with other autoimmune diseases, uncontrolled infections, pregnancy or lactation. The CDR3 has 14 residues. CDR1 and CDR2 (germline): SGHVS, FQNEAQ. Trimming cost V 3 bases and J 7 bases, with 12 bases left between them.

Sequenced material: peripheral blood or thyroid tissue (not recorded which). V gene TRBV7-8 combines with J gene TRBJ1-4; the D is unclear. The receptor's source is an adult man with Graves' hyperthyroidism. The CDR3 here is CASSLTSVSEKLFF. The CDR3 coding sequence is TGTGCCAGCAGCTTGACATCGGTTTCTGAAAAACTGTTTTTT.